This T cell receptor (beta chain) was profiled in a study of cytomegalovirus exposure and HLA in healthy donors. Findings and limits, study-wide: A later analysis showed that HLA-associated TCR beta chains had undergone more clonal expansion than equally common others. In the analysis, some V segments, TRBV6-2 and TRBV6-3 included, were excluded as indistinguishable. In a later analysis, productive TCRs from donors in an Asian-associated ancestry cluster reportedly carried fewer N-insertions than the cohort mean.

Concerning this clone itself: Its antigen is undetermined.

PCR was performed using 60 Vbeta and 13 Jbeta primers. TCRdb's table, derived via immunoSEQ multiplex PCR, lists solely in-frame clones and lacks some. The sample lists roughly 200,000 clones; roughly four fifths were seen once. Germline V gives CDR1 SQVTM, CDR2 ANQGSEA. The CDR3 covers 13 residues. Trimming took off 3 bases at V and 1 base at J, with 10 bases between the two ends. The clonotype was recovered from a male donor in good health and CMV-seronegative. The chain recombines TRBV29-1 with TRBJ2-7; possible D gene TRBD2, 5 bases. Sequenced: PBMCs. CDR3 region: CSVDYEGSYEQYF. The CDR3 DNA is TGCAGCGTTGACTACGAGGGATCCTACGAGCAGTACTTC.